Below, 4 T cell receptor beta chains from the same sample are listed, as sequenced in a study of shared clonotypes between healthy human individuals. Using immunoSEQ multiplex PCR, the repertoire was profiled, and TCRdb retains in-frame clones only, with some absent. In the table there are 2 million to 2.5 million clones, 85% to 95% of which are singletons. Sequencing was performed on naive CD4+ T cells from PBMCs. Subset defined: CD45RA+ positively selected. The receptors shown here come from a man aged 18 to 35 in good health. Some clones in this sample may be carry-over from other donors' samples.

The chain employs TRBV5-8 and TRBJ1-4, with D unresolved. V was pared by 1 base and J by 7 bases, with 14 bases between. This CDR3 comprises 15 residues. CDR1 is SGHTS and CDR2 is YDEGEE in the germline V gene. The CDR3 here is CASSLLIRGSEKLFF. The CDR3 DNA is TGTGCCAGCAGCTTGTTAATCCGGGGTAGTGAAAAACTGTTTTTT.

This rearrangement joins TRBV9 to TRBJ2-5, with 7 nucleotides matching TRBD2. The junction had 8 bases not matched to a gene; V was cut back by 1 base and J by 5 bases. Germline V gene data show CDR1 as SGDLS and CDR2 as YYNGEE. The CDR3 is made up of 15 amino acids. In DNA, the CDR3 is TGTGCCAGCAGCGTATTAGGCGGGAGAGGGGAGACCCAGTACTTC. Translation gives CASSVLGGRGETQYF.

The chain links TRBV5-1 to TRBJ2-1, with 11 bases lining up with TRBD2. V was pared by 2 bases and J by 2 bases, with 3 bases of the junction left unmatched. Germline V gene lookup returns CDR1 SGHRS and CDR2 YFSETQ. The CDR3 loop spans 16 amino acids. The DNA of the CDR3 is TGCGCCAGCAGCTTACTAGCGGGAGTAACCTACAATGAGCAGTTCTTC. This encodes CASSLLAGVTYNEQFF.

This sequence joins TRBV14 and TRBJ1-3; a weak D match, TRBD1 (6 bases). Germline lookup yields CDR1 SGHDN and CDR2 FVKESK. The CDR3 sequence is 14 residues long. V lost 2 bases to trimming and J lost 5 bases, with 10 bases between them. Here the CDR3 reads CASSQPGQRNTIYF. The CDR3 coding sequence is TGTGCCAGCAGCCAACCGGGACAAAGAAACACCATATATTTT.